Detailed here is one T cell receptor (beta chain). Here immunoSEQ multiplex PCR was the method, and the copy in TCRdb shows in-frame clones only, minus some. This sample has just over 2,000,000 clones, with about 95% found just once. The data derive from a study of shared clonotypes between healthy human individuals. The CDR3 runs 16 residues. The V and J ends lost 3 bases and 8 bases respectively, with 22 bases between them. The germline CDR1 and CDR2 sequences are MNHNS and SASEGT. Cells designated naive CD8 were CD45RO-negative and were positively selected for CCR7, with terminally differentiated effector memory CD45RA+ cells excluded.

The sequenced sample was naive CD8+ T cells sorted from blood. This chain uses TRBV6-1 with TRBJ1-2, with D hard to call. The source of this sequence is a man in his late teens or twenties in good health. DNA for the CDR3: TGTGCCAGCAGTGAGAATGTTCATAACCCCAATGGGGGCTACACCTTC. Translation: CASSENVHNPNGGYTF.